The 25 T cell receptor beta chains presented below share a single source sample, sequenced in a study of post-analysis software for immune sequencing data (dated by TCRdb to the mid-2010s). The protocol used for the library was PCR. The sequencing machine was an Illumina HiSeq 2500. To reduce PCR and sequencing biases, unique molecular identifiers were incorporated into the TCR beta cDNA libraries. TCRdb reprocessed the public reads (quality trimming at Q25 with fastp, clone calling with MiXCR) and kept in-frame beta chains. Identical CDR3 protein sequences are pooled into one entry, listed with their most common genes and DNA. The sample records fewer than 600,000 distinct CDR3 sequences, approximately 46% of which are singletons. The ten largest clonotypes hold over 10% of the sample. For these receptors, no antigen is known. Study-wide conclusions, independent of this receptor: About 5 TRBV segments, including TRBV5-6, TRBV5-1 and TRBV20-1, were significantly more frequent in patients than controls.

Sequences were obtained from blood. These receptors were taken from a girl between 10 and 17 years old with multiple sclerosis.

This clonotype was seen more than once but under ten times. J is TRBJ2-1 and V is TRBV28; D possibly matches TRBD1 or TRBD2 (6 bases each). The CDR3 runs to 15 residues. The V end lost 5 bases, the J end lost 3 bases, and 14 bases lay between the germline ends. Germline V CDR1 and CDR2: MDHEN, SYDVKM. CDR3 in amino acids: CASSGGLPNYNEQFF. The DNA of the CDR3 is TGTGCCAGCAGTGGGGGGCTACCAAACTACAATGAGCAGTTCTTC.

The chain is built from TRBV5-1 and TRBJ2-5; no clear D. From germline, CDR1 is SGHRS and CDR2 YFSETQ. The CDR3 is 14 amino acids. V lost 2 bases and J 11 bases, leaving 19 bases between the germline ends. CDR3 bases: TGCGCCAGCAGCTTCGTCCAAGACATGTCGACGCAGTACTTC. Amino acids: CASSFVQDMSTQYF.

V and J are TRBV5-1 and TRBJ2-7; no clear D. CDR3 length: 12 residues. Germline V gene sequence: CDR1 SGHRS, CDR2 YFSETQ. V was shortened by 4 bases and J by 3 bases, with 8 bases between the two germline ends. CDR3 sequence reads: CASSAPDYEQYF. DNA for the CDR3: TGCGCCAGCAGCGCACCGGACTACGAGCAGTACTTC.

This chain links TRBV4-1 with TRBJ1-2, with TRBD1 matching over 11 bases. Germline V gene sequence: CDR1 MGHRA, CDR2 YSYEKL. V dropped 4 bases and J dropped 4; count of bases not matched to a gene: 8. The CDR3 loop spans 16 amino acids. CDR3 in amino acids: CASSRSWTGGIYGYTF. The CDR3 nucleotides are TGCGCCAGCAGCCGGTCATGGACAGGGGGCATCTATGGCTACACCTTC.

This clonotype was counted at least ten times. V is TRBV20-1 and J is TRBJ1-1; D call uncertain. The germline V and J ends were trimmed by 1 base and 4 bases, with 10 bases remaining between them. CDR1 and CDR2 from the germline V gene are DFQATT and SNEGSKA (reference sequence). The CDR3 totals 13 residues. The CDR3 DNA is TGCAGTGCTAGAGTTTTGAGAGTCACTGAAGCTTTCTTT. Residues: CSARVLRVTEAFF.

A remark on this clonotype: A read error may produce the germline difference seen at one junction end. This sequence joins TRBV12-3 or TRBV12-4 and TRBJ2-5; D uncertain. The J call may not be correct, given that the DNA end is closer to TRBJ2-7. The CDR3 sequence is 12 residues long. CDR3 sequence (DNA): TGTGCCGGCAGTTTGGGCGTGAACGAGCAGTACTTC. It specifies CAGSLGVNEQYF.

This clonotype was seen more than once but under ten times. This sequence joins TRBV29-1 and TRBJ2-1; D remains unclear. Germline CDR1 reads SQVTM; CDR2 reads ANQGSEA. Trimming shortened V by 4 bases and J by 0 bases, and 7 bases separated the two germline ends. The CDR3 covers 13 residues. CDR3 sequence reads: CSVAASSYNEQFF. Here the CDR3 DNA reads TGCAGCGTTGCCGCGAGCTCCTACAATGAGCAGTTCTTC.

The chain carries TRBV14 and TRBJ2-1; 15 positions agree with TRBD2. The CDR3 runs 15 residues. Trimming cost V 4 bases and J 6 bases; bases outside gene matches: 1. The germline V gene encodes CDR1 SGHDN and CDR2 FVKESK. CDR3 sequence (DNA): TGTGCCAGCAGCCGGACTAGCGGGAGGGCCAATGAGCAGTTCTTC. Translating it yields CASSRTSGRANEQFF.

This clonotype was counted only a few times. The J gene is TRBJ1-4, the V gene TRBV7-3; D is undetermined. V was pared by 1 base and J by 7 bases, with 7 bases between. This CDR3 region has 13 residues. The germline gives CDR1 SGHTA, CDR2 FQGTGA. CDR3 bases: TGTGCCAGCAGCTTAAGAGATGGTGAAAAACTGTTTTTT. Residues: CASSLRDGEKLFF.

In DNA form, the CDR3 reads TGTGCCAGCAGCCAAGTTGAGCAGAGTTACGAGCAGTACTTC. It translates to CASSQVEQSYEQYF. The gene calls are TRBV4-2 and TRBJ2-7; D remains unclear. Trimming pared 1 base from V and 4 bases from J, leaving 11 bases between. Germline V CDR1 and CDR2: LGHNA, YNFKEQ. The length of the CDR3 is 14 residues.

V is TRBV6-5 and J is TRBJ1-4, with a tentative D call TRBD1 (6 bases). CDR3 length: 15 residues. Germline assignment: CDR1 MNHEY and CDR2 SVGAGI. V lost 5 bases to trimming and J lost 6 bases, with 16 bases between them. The DNA for the CDR3 is TGTGCCAGCAGTACCCGGGACATCGGTCATGAAAAACTGTTTTTT. The encoded protein is CASSTRDIGHEKLFF.

The CDR3 spells CASSQGTAPQETQYF. CDR3 coding DNA: TGTGCCAGCAGCCAAGGGACAGCACCTCAAGAGACCCAGTACTTC. V and J are TRBV14 and TRBJ2-5; TRBD1 might be the D (6 bases). CDR1 and CDR2 from the germline V gene are SGHDN and FVKESK. Trimming pared 1 base from V and 2 bases from J, leaving 11 bases between. CDR3 length: 15 amino acids.

V is TRBV20-1 and J is TRBJ2-7, with a weak D call TRBD2 (6 bases). Judging by the DNA end, TRBJ2-5 fits better; the J call may be wrong. Germline V CDR1 and CDR2: DFQATT, SNEGSKA (reference sequence). The CDR3 spans 12 residues. The CDR3 region is CSAAGLKETQYF. The CDR3 bases are TGCAGTGCTGCGGGACTGAAAGAGACCCAGTACTTC.

Remarks on this clonotype: Relative to the germline gene, one junction end is altered; a read error may explain this. The rearrangement joins TRBV12-3 or TRBV12-4 to TRBJ2-3; TRBD2 aligns across 11 bases. The CDR3 length is 15 residues. The CDR3: CASNPLAGVADAQYF. CDR3 nucleotides: TGTGCCAGCAATCCACTAGCGGGAGTTGCAGATGCGCAGTATTTT.

This clonotype was counted between two and nine times. The chain recombines TRBV28 with TRBJ2-7, with 7 bases matching TRBD1. The J call is doubtful: the DNA matches TRBJ2-5 better. Germline V gene lookup returns CDR1 MDHEN and CDR2 SYDVKM. The CDR3 sequence is 15 residues long. The CDR3 region is CASSSQPGQLETQYF. Here the CDR3 DNA reads TGTGCCAGCAGTTCACAACCGGGACAGTTAGAGACCCAGTACTTC.

This clonotype was recorded only once. The V and J genes are TRBV5-1 and TRBJ2-5; a weak D match, TRBD1 (5 bases). V dropped 4 bases and J dropped 11 bases, with 24 bases sitting between them. Looked up from germline, CDR1 is SGHRS and CDR2 is YFSETQ. This CDR3 spans 15 amino acids. The CDR3 DNA reads TGCGCCAGCAGCGTTGACAGTCGGGTTCTCGATGAGCAGTACTTC. Translating gives CASSVDSRVLDEQYF. The entire variable domain, with the rest obtained from reference TRBV5-1 and TRBJ2-5, is as follows: KAGVTQTPRYLIKTRGQQVTLSCSPISGHRSVSWYQQTPGQGLQFLFEYFSETQRNKGNFPGRFSGRQFSNSRSEMNVSTLELGDSALYLCASSVDSRVLDEQYFGPGTRLLVL.

The rearrangement links TRBV20-1 to TRBJ1-5; possible D gene TRBD1, 6 bases. CDR1 DFQATT and CDR2 SNEGSKA come from the germline V gene (reference sequence). The length of the CDR3 is 18 residues. Trimming took 6 bases from V and 0 from J, leaving 24 bases between them. The CDR3 sequence: CSAAPLRGGTNSNQPQHF. DNA for the CDR3: TGCAGTGCGGCCCCGTTAAGGGGGGGTACTAATAGCAATCAGCCCCAGCATTTT.

This chain joins TRBV19 and TRBJ1-2; 9 bases agree with TRBD1. Germline CDR1 LNHDA, CDR2 SQIVND (reference sequence). The CDR3 totals 15 residues. The J segment lost 7 bases and the V segment lost 5 bases, leaving 11 bases of the junction unmatched. CDR3: CASSVAPGQGSGYTF. The CDR3 DNA reads as TGTGCCAGTAGTGTCGCCCCGGGACAGGGAAGTGGCTACACCTTC.

The V call is TRBV10-1, the J call TRBJ2-1, with 10 bases lining up with TRBD2. V lost 3 bases, J lost 8 bases, and 1 base stayed unmatched. CDR3 size: 13 residues. Per the germline V gene, CDR1 is WNHNN and CDR2 is SYGVQD (reference sequence). CDR3 sequence reads: CASSDLAGDEQFF. The CDR3, as DNA: TGCGCCAGCAGTGACCTAGCGGGAGATGAGCAGTTCTTC.

This sequence joins TRBV20-1 and TRBJ1-1, with a tentative D call TRBD1 (5 bases). V was shortened by 3 bases and J by 1 base, with 15 bases between the two germline ends. This CDR3 contains 15 residues. CDR1 and CDR2 from the germline V gene are DFQATT and SNEGSKA (reference sequence). In DNA form, the CDR3 reads TGCAGTGCTAGGGTTCCGGGACGGACGAACACTGAAGCTTTCTTT. Translated: CSARVPGRTNTEAFF.

The J gene is TRBJ2-1, the V gene TRBV6-5; 13 nucleotides agree with TRBD2. Unmatched junction bases numbered 6, after V lost 4 bases and J lost 9 bases. Germline values: CDR1 MNHEY, CDR2 SVGAGI. The CDR3 length is 15 residues. The CDR3 loop is CASSSPTSGRVEQFF. As DNA, the CDR3 is TGTGCCAGCAGTTCCCCTACTAGCGGGAGGGTTGAGCAGTTCTTC.

This clonotype was seen only a few times. The chain uses TRBV5-1 and TRBJ2-3; TRBD2 matches 9 bases. Per germline, CDR1 SGHRS and CDR2 YFSETQ. With 1 base clipped from V and 0 bases from J, the junction kept 3 bases outside the gene matches. The CDR3 length is 16 residues. CDR3 sequence reads: CASSLTGTSSTDTQYF. In DNA form, the CDR3 reads TGCGCCAGCAGCTTGACCGGGACTAGCAGCACAGATACGCAGTATTTT.

This clonotype was picked up a small number of times. V gene TRBV5-1 combines with J gene TRBJ1-2; 10 positions agree with TRBD1. V trimming: 5 bases; J trimming: 4 bases; junction bases outside the gene matches: 11. The germline V gene has CDR1 SGHRS and CDR2 YFSETQ. This CDR3 has 16 residues. The CDR3 sequence: CASRPTGTGDSYGYTF. CDR3 coding DNA: TGCGCCAGCAGACCGACCGGGACAGGGGACTCCTATGGCTACACCTTC. The entire variable domain, with the rest obtained from reference TRBV5-1 and TRBJ1-2, is as follows: KAGVTQTPRYLIKTRGQQVTLSCSPISGHRSVSWYQQTPGQGLQFLFEYFSETQRNKGNFPGRFSGRQFSNSRSEMNVSTLELGDSALYLCASRPTGTGDSYGYTFGSGTRLTVV.

The chain couples TRBV7-2 to TRBJ2-3; no firm D call. This CDR3 contains 14 residues. Germline CDR1 and CDR2: SGHTA and FQGNSA. V was trimmed by 5 bases and J by 5 bases, leaving 14 bases between them. Here the CDR3 DNA reads TGTGCCAGCAGCCCCCCACAGCTTGAAGATACGCAGTATTTT. Translation gives CASSPPQLEDTQYF.

The chain joins TRBV29-1 to TRBJ2-7, with D perhaps assigned TRBD1 or TRBD2 (5 bases each). V lost 7 bases and J 0 bases, leaving 19 bases between the germline ends. The CDR3 runs 15 residues. Germline CDR1 is SQVTM and CDR2 is ANQGSEA. The CDR3 DNA follows: TGCAGCGCATTGCCGGGACCCACGCCCTCCTACGAGCAGTACTTC. It yields the protein CSALPGPTPSYEQYF.